This TCR beta chain was recorded in a study of T-cell memory formation after mild COVID-19. General study results and limits: While clones contracting from day 15 to 85 were balanced between CD4 and CD8, later expanders leaned CD4+. CD4+ contracting clones were found mainly in CM and EM, and CD8+ ones in EMRA. Pre-infection memory already had some responding clones, implying cross-reactive memory joined.

Germline V gene data show CDR1 as MNHEY and CDR2 as SVGAGI. This CDR3 comprises 14 residues. V was cut by 6 bases and J by 2 bases, with 12 bases left in between. Remarks on this clonotype: Its target is unknown.

5'RACE with constant-segment primers built TCRalpha and TCRbeta cDNA libraries with UMIs. TCRdb independently ran MiXCR on the 5' RACE reads; one entry per CDR3 protein. The repertoire holds tens of thousands of distinct CDR3 sequences, with approximately 6.6% as singletons. The chain uses TRBV6-5 and TRBJ2-3, with D possibly matching TRBD1 (5 bases). This receptor was identified in a man aged 18-30 years who had mild COVID-19 (a few samples of this study predate the infection). Cell type and time point are not known. The sample consisted of PBMCs or a T cell subset sorted from them (not recorded which). In DNA form, the CDR3 reads TGTGCCAGCAGGACGAGCAGGGTCACAGATACGCAGTATTTT. It translates to CASRTSRVTDTQYF.